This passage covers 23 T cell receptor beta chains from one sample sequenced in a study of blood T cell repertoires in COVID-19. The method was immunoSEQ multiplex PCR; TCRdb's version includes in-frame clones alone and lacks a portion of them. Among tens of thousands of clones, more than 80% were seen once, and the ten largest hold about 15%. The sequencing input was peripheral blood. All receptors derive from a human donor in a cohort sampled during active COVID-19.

The CDR3 region is CASSLPLGASGYTF. CDR3 DNA: TGTGCCAGCAGTCTCCCGCTAGGGGCAAGCGGCTACACCTTC. The chain couples TRBV6-2 or TRBV6-3 to TRBJ1-2, with a tentative D call TRBD1 (5 bases). The germline V and J ends were trimmed by 5 bases and 8 bases, with 18 bases remaining between them. CDR3 size: 14 residues. The germline gives CDR1 MNHEY, CDR2 SVGEGT.

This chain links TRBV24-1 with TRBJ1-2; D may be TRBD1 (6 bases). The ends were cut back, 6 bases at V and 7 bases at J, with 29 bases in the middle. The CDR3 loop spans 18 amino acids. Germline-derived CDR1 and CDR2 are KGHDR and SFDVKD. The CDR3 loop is CATSFLHREGQWLCGYTF. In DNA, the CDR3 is TGTGCCACCAGTTTCTTACACAGGGAGGGGCAATGGTTGTGTGGCTACACCTTC.

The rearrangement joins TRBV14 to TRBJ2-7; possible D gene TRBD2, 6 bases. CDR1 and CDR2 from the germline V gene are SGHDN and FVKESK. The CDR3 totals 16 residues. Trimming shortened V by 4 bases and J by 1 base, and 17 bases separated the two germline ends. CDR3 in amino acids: CASSPRRGGPSYEQYF. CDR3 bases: TGTGCCAGCAGCCCCAGGAGGGGTGGACCTTCCTACGAGCAGTACTTC.

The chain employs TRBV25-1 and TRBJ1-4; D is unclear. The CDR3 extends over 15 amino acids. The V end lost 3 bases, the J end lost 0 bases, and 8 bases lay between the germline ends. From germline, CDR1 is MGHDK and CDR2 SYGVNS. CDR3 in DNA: TGTGCCAGCAGTGACAAAATTTCAACTAATGAAAAACTGTTTTTT. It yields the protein CASSDKISTNEKLFF.

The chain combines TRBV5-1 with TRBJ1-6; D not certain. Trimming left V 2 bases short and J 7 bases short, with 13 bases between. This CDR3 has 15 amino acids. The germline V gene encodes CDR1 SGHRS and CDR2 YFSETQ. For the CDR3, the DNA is TGCGCCAGCAGCTTCGGACTTGAGGAAAATTCACCCCTCCACTTT. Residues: CASSFGLEENSPLHF.

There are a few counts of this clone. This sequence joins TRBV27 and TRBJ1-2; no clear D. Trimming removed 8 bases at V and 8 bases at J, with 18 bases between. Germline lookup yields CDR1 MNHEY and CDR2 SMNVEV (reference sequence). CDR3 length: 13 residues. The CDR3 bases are TGTGCCAGCTCTTGGAGGCCATTCTCCGGCTACACCTTC. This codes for CASSWRPFSGYTF.

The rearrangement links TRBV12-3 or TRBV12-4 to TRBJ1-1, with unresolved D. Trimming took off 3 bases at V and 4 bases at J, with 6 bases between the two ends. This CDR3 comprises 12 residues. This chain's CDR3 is CASSFYGTEAFF. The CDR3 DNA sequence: TGTGCCAGCAGTTTTTACGGCACTGAAGCTTTCTTT.

The CDR3 DNA reads TGCGCCAGCAGCGTTGCCGTCAGGCCCACAGATACGCAGTATTTT. Translated, it gives CASSVAVRPTDTQYF. The chain carries TRBV5-1 and TRBJ2-3; the D is unclear. The CDR3 totals 15 residues. Germline CDR1 reads SGHRS; CDR2 reads YFSETQ. V dropped 4 bases and J dropped 2 bases, with 14 bases sitting between them. The full variable domain, its missing parts supplied by reference TRBV5-1 and TRBJ2-3, is KAGVTQTPRYLIKTRGQQVTLSCSPISGHRSVSWYQQTPGQGLQFLFEYFSETQRNKGNFPGRFSGRQFSNSRSEMNVSTLELGDSALYLCASSVAVRPTDTQYFGPGTRLTVL.

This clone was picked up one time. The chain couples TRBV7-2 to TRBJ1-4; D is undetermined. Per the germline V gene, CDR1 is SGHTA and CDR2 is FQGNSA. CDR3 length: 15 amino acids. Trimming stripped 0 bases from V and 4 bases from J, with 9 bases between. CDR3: CASSLAPGGNEKLFF. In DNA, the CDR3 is TGTGCCAGCAGCTTAGCGCCCGGCGGTAATGAAAAACTGTTTTTT.

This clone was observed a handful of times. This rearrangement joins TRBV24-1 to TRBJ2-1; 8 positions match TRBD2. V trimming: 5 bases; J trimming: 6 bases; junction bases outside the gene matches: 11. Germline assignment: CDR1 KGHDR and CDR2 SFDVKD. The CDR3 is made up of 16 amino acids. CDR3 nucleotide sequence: TGTGCCACCAGTGCCACCGGGACTAGTCCCTTCAATGAGCAGTTCTTC. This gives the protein CATSATGTSPFNEQFF.

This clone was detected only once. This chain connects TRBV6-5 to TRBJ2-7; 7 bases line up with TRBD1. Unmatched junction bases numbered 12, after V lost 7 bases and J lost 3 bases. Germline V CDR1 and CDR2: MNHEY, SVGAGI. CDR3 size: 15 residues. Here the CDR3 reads CASNDAGTDFYEQYF. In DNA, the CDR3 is TGTGCCAGCAACGACGCCGGGACAGACTTCTACGAGCAGTACTTC.

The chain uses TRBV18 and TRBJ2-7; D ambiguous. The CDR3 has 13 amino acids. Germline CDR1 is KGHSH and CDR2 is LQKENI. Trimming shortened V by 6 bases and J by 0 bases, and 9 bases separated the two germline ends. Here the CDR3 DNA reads TGTGCCAGCTCCCTTACCAGCTCCTACGAGCAGTACTTC. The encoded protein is CASSLTSSYEQYF.

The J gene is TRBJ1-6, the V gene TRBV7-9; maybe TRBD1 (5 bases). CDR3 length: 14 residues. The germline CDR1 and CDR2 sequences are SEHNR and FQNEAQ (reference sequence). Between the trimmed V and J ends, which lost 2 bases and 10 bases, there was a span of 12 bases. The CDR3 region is CASSLQGRTSPLHF. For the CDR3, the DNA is TGTGCCAGCAGCTTACAGGGCAGGACGTCACCCCTCCACTTT.

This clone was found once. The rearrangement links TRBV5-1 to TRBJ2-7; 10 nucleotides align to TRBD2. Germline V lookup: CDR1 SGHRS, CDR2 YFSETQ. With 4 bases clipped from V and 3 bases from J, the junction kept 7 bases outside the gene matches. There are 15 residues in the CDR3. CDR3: CASSITSGAFYEQYF. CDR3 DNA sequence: TGCGCCAGCAGCATAACTAGCGGGGCTTTCTACGAGCAGTACTTC.

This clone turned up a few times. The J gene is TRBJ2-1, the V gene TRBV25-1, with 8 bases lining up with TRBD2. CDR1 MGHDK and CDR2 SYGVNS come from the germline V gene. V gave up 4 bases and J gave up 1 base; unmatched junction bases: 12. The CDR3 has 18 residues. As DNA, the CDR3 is TGTGCCAGCAGTGTATCGAATCCGGCTAGCGGGTCCTACAATGAGCAGTTCTTC. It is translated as CASSVSNPASGSYNEQFF. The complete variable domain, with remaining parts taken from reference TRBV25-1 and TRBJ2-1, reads EADIYQTPRYLVIGTGKKITLECSQTMGHDKMYWYQQDPGMELHLIHYSYGVNSTEKGDLSSESTVSRIRTEHFPLTLESARPSHTSQYLCASSVSNPASGSYNEQFFGPGTRLTVL.

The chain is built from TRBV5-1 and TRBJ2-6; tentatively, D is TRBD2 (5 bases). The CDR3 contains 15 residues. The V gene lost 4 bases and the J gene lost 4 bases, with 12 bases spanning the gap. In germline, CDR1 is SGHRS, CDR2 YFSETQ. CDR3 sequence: CASSTGSSGANVLTF. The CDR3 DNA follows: TGCGCCAGCAGCACGGGGTCCTCCGGGGCCAACGTCCTGACTTTC.

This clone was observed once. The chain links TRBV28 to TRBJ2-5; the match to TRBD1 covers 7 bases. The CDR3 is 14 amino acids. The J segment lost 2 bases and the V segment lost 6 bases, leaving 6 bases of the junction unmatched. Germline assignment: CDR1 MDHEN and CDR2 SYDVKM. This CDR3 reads CASRPRTGQETQYF. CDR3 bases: TGTGCCAGCAGACCCCGGACAGGACAAGAGACCCAGTACTTC.

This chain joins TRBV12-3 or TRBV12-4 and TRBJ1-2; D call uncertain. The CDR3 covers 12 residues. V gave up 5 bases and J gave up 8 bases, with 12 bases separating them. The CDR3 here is CASSQTSDGYTF. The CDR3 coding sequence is TGTGCCAGCAGTCAGACGAGCGACGGCTACACCTTC.

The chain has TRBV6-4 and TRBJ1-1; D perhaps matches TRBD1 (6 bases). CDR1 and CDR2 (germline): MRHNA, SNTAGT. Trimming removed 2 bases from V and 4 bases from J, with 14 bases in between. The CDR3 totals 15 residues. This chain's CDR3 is CASSDPRGRGTEAFF. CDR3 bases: TGTGCCAGCAGTGACCCCAGGGGCAGAGGCACTGAAGCTTTCTTT.

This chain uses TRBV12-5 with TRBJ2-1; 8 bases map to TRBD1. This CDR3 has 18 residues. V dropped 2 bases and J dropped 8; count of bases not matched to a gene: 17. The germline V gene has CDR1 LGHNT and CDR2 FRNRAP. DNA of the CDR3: TGTGCTAGTGGTTTGTCCCTAGCAGGGGGCGCGGCACTCCATGAGCAGTTCTTC. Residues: CASGLSLAGGAALHEQFF. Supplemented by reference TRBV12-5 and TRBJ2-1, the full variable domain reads DARVTQTPRHKVTEMGQEVTMRCQPILGHNTVFWYRQTMMQGLELLAYFRNRAPLDDSGMPKDRFSAEMPDATLATLKIQPSEPRDSAVYFCASGLSLAGGAALHEQFFGPGTRLTVL.

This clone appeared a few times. In DNA, the CDR3 is TGTGCCAGCAGTCCCCGGGGAGGGGTCTCCTACAATGAGCAGTTCTTC. It specifies CASSPRGGVSYNEQFF. The chain has TRBV6-6 and TRBJ2-1, with 7 bases lining up with TRBD2. Germline-derived CDR1 and CDR2 are MNHNY and SVGAGI (reference sequence). This CDR3 is 16 amino acids long. The V and J ends lost 5 bases and 0 bases, in that order; junction bases with no gene match: 7.

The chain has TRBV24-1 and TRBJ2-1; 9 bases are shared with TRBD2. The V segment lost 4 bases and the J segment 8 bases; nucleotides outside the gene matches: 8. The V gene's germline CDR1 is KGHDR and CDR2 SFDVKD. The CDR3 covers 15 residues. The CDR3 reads CATSDGGGANDEQFF. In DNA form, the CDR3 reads TGTGCCACCAGTGACGGCGGGGGGGCGAACGATGAGCAGTTCTTC.

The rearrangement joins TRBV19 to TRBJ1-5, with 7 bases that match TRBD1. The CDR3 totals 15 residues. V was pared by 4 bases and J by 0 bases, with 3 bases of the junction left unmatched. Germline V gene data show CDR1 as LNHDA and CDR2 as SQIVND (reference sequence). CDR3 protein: CASSTTGVSNQPQHF. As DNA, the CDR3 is TGTGCCAGTAGTACTACAGGGGTTAGCAATCAGCCCCAGCATTTT. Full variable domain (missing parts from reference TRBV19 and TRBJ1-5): DGGITQSPKYLFRKEGQNVTLSCEQNLNHDAMYWYRQDPGQGLRLIYYSQIVNDFQKGDIAEGYSVSREKKESFPLTVTSAQKNPTAFYLCASSTTGVSNQPQHFGDGTRLSIL.